One sample yielded the 28 T cell receptor beta chains listed below, sequenced in a study of a mutant IDH1 vaccine in newly diagnosed glioma. Their cognate antigens are unknown. The assay was immunoSEQ multiplex PCR, and TCRdb's table has in-frame clones only and misses some. Here the sample spans tens of thousands of clones, around 80% being singletons. The time point denotes: week 5, during vaccination. Every vaccine dose comprised 300 ug of mutant IDH1 20-mer peptide plus topical imiquimod. The sequenced sample was PBMCs, obtained from a glioma patient whose treatment included an IDH1 peptide vaccine. The receptors were sampled from a woman in her forties or fifties with glioma.

V is TRBV11-2 and J is TRBJ2-2; D call uncertain. This CDR3 region has 18 residues. Germline assignment: CDR1 SGHAT and CDR2 FQNNGV. Deletions cut 4 bases from V and 4 bases from J, with 22 bases between. The CDR3 coding sequence is TGTGCCAGCAGCTCCCCCTTTTGGCGGACCCAAGGCACCGGGGAGCTGTTTTTT. As protein: CASSSPFWRTQGTGELFF.

The CDR3 loop is CASSYSSGTANYGYTF. The CDR3 bases are TGTGCCAGCAGCTACTCTTCCGGGACAGCTAACTATGGCTACACCTTC. The chain carries TRBV11-3 and TRBJ1-2; 7 positions agree with TRBD1. The length of the CDR3 is 16 residues. Trimming cost V 4 bases and J 0 bases; bases outside gene matches: 8. CDR1 is SGHNT and CDR2 is YENEEA in the germline V gene.

The CDR3 DNA is TGCGCCAGCAGCTCCGGGACTAGCGGGGGGGCCCCAGATACGCAGTATTTT. Translation gives CASSSGTSGGAPDTQYF. The J gene is TRBJ2-3, the V gene TRBV5-1; TRBD2 matches at 16 bases. With 3 bases clipped from V and 4 bases from J, the junction kept 5 bases outside the gene matches. CDR3 length: 17 amino acids. Germline CDR1 and CDR2: SGHRS and YFSETQ.

This clone was found once. The chain joins TRBV18 to TRBJ1-3, with 8 positions matching TRBD1. Germline values: CDR1 KGHSH, CDR2 LQKENI. J gave up 0 bases and V 3 bases, and 10 bases lay outside the gene matches. This CDR3 comprises 18 residues. In DNA form, the CDR3 reads TGTGCCAGCTCACCTACGGGACAGGATTCAAGCTCTGGAAACACCATATATTTT. Its translation: CASSPTGQDSSSGNTIYF.

This clone was seen only once. The V and J genes are TRBV7-9 and TRBJ1-2; D gene ambiguous. The CDR3 sequence is 16 residues long. V lost 5 bases and J 3 bases, leaving 19 bases between the germline ends. CDR1 is SEHNR, CDR2 FQNEAQ, per germline (reference sequence). CDR3 nucleotide sequence: TGTGCCAGCAGCCCCCCCACCGTGGTTATGGACTATGGCTACACCTTC. Residues: CASSPPTVVMDYGYTF.

A note on this clone: Germline and junction disagree at one end, which may indicate a read error. V usage is TRBV7-7 and J usage is TRBJ2-1; 7 nucleotides line up with TRBD2. The CDR3 spans 15 residues. Germline V gene data show CDR1 as SSHAT and CDR2 as FNYEAQ (reference sequence). The chain's CDR3 is CASSAGDSLYNEQFF. In DNA, the CDR3 is TGTGCTAGCAGCGCGGGGGACTCCCTCTACAATGAGCAGTTCTTC. Variable domain in full (rest from reference TRBV7-7 and TRBJ2-1): GAGVSQSPRYKVTKRGQDVTLRCDPISSHATLYWYQQALGQGPEFLTYFNYEAQPDKSGLPSDRFSAERPEGSISTLTIQRTEQRDSAMYRCASSAGDSLYNEQFFGPGTRLTVL.

This chain uses TRBV12-1 with TRBJ2-7; TRBD1 was called by the table and not checked on the DNA. TRBV12-1 is noted as a pseudogene. The CDR3 extends over 14 amino acids. The CDR3 spells CASSPPVDPGEQYF. The CDR3 DNA is TGTGCCAGCAGCCCCCCGGTGGACCCAGGGGAGCAGTACTTC.

This clone was detected only a few times. V usage is TRBV6-1 and J usage is TRBJ2-7; D unclear. CDR3 length: 11 residues. CDR1 and CDR2 (germline): MNHNS, SASEGT. V dropped 7 bases and J dropped 3 bases, with 7 bases sitting between them. The CDR3 loop is CASMGIYEQYF. The DNA of the CDR3 is TGTGCCAGCATGGGCATCTACGAGCAGTACTTC.

The V gene is TRBV18, the J gene TRBJ2-7; a possible D gene is TRBD1 (6 bases). Germline CDR1 is KGHSH and CDR2 is LQKENI. V was trimmed by 8 bases and J by 3 bases, leaving 20 bases between them. The CDR3 contains 15 residues. This CDR3 is CASPLSGALLYEQYF. The CDR3 DNA follows: TGTGCCAGCCCCCTCTCAGGGGCGCTGCTCTACGAGCAGTACTTC.

The gene calls are TRBV9 and TRBJ1-2; TRBD1 aligns across 8 bases. The J segment lost 6 bases and the V segment lost 3 bases, leaving 7 bases of the junction unmatched. The germline V gene has CDR1 SGDLS and CDR2 YYNGEE. The CDR3 has 14 residues. The CDR3 coding sequence is TGTGCCAGCAGCGATCGGACAGGGTCCCATGGCTACACCTTC. Amino acids: CASSDRTGSHGYTF.

This chain joins TRBV2 and TRBJ1-3; D remains unclear. The CDR3 is 13 residues long. The ends were cut back, 4 bases at V and 2 bases at J, with 6 bases in the middle. Germline V gene lookup returns CDR1 SNHLY and CDR2 FYNNEI. The CDR3 DNA follows: TGTGCCAGCAGTGGCATTGCTGGAAACACCATATATTTT. It is translated as CASSGIAGNTIYF.

This clone was recorded only once. The chain is built from TRBV7-9 and TRBJ1-4; D gene uncertain. The CDR3 length is 13 residues. Deletions cut 8 bases from V and 2 bases from J, with 9 bases between. Germline lookup yields CDR1 SEHNR and CDR2 FQNEAQ (reference sequence). The CDR3: CASPGSTNEKLFF. The CDR3 region has the DNA TGTGCCAGCCCCGGGAGCACTAATGAAAAACTGTTTTTT.

This clone was seen more than once but under ten times. V usage is TRBV19 and J usage is TRBJ1-1; D gene unclear. The V gene lost 6 bases and the J gene lost 0 bases, with 5 bases spanning the gap. CDR3 length equals 12 residues. Germline V gene lookup returns CDR1 LNHDA and CDR2 SQIVND (reference sequence). In DNA form, the CDR3 reads TGTGCCAGTAGGGGAATGAACACTGAAGCTTTCTTT. Translation: CASRGMNTEAFF.

The chain carries TRBV9 and TRBJ2-2; no definite D call. V shed 3 bases and J shed 8 bases, with 11 bases lying between them. This CDR3 comprises 13 residues. Germline V gene lookup returns CDR1 SGDLS and CDR2 YYNGEE. The CDR3 DNA reads TGTGCCAGCAGCGAACGTGGTTCGGGGGAGCTGTTTTTT. This translates into CASSERGSGELFF.

The gene calls are TRBV7-3 and TRBJ1-1; no firm D call. V lost 5 bases and J 3 bases, leaving 10 bases between the germline ends. The CDR3 contains 13 residues. Germline V CDR1 and CDR2: SGHTA, FQGTGA. This chain's CDR3 is CASSQQRDTEAFF. CDR3 sequence (DNA): TGTGCCAGCAGCCAACAGAGGGACACTGAAGCTTTCTTT.

This clone was seen a few times. This chain uses TRBV5-1 with TRBJ2-1; D perhaps matches TRBD1 (6 bases). Germline values: CDR1 SGHRS, CDR2 YFSETQ. Trimming pared 3 bases from V and 2 bases from J, leaving 9 bases between. This CDR3 is 14 amino acids long. CDR3 loop: CASSSAGAYNEQFF. CDR3 nucleotide sequence: TGCGCCAGCAGCTCGGCAGGGGCCTACAATGAGCAGTTCTTC.

V is TRBV6-5 and J is TRBJ2-1, with D maybe TRBD1 (6 bases). Germline V gene lookup returns CDR1 MNHEY and CDR2 SVGAGI. V was trimmed by 8 bases and J by 2 bases, leaving 16 bases between them. The CDR3 runs 15 residues. In DNA form, the CDR3 reads TGTGCCAGCTATACTAACAGGGCCACCTACAATGAGCAGTTCTTC. Its protein is CASYTNRATYNEQFF.

This sequence joins TRBV15 and TRBJ1-2, with TRBD1 matching over 7 bases. With 6 bases clipped from V and 7 bases from J, the junction kept 11 bases outside the gene matches. The CDR3 is 14 amino acids. Germline-derived CDR1 and CDR2 are LNHNV and YYDKDF (reference sequence). CDR3 loop: CATRQGQPSGGYTF. The CDR3, as DNA: TGTGCCACCAGACAGGGACAGCCCTCTGGTGGCTACACCTTC. The whole variable domain, filled in from reference TRBV15 and TRBJ1-2, reads DAMVIQNPRYQVTQFGKPVTLSCSQTLNHNVMYWYQQKSSQAPKLLFHYYDKDFNNEADTPDNFQSRRPNTSFCFLDIRSPGLGDTAMYLCATRQGQPSGGYTFGSGTRLTVV.

V usage is TRBV5-4 and J usage is TRBJ1-3, with no clear D. This CDR3 has 13 amino acids. V lost 5 bases to trimming and J lost 4 bases, with 10 bases between them. The germline gives CDR1 SGHNT, CDR2 YYREEE (reference sequence). CDR3: CASRVVGGNTIYF. The CDR3 nucleotides read TGTGCCAGCAGGGTGGTTGGGGGAAACACCATATATTTT.

This chain connects TRBV10-3 to TRBJ1-3; 7 positions agree with TRBD1. Germline V gene sequence: CDR1 ENHRY, CDR2 SYGVKD. This CDR3 comprises 15 residues. With V trimmed by 7 bases and J by 3 bases, 9 bases remained unmatched. For the CDR3, the DNA is TGTGCCATCACCGAGGGGACAGTGATTGGAAACACCATATATTTT. Residues: CAITEGTVIGNTIYF.

V usage is TRBV5-1 and J usage is TRBJ1-2; D may be TRBD1 (6 bases). V was shortened by 4 bases and J by 7 bases, with 14 bases between the two germline ends. The CDR3 sequence is 13 residues long. Germline V lookup: CDR1 SGHRS, CDR2 YFSETQ. This CDR3 is CASSLDSSIGYTF. The CDR3, as DNA: TGCGCCAGCAGCCTGGACAGCTCGATTGGCTACACCTTC.

The chain employs TRBV6-1 and TRBJ1-1; D remains ambiguous. Germline V gene sequence: CDR1 MNHNS, CDR2 SASEGT. The V and J ends lost 10 bases and 0 bases respectively, with 12 bases between them. The CDR3 runs to 13 residues. This CDR3 reads CATYTLLNTEAFF. CDR3 in DNA: TGTGCCACCTACACCTTACTGAACACTGAAGCTTTCTTT.

The chain carries TRBV30 and TRBJ2-7, with TRBD2 as a possible D gene (5 bases). This CDR3 is 12 amino acids long. Per the germline V gene, CDR1 is GTSNPN and CDR2 is SVGIG (reference sequence). V was shortened by 3 bases and J by 7 bases, with 13 bases between the two germline ends. The CDR3, as DNA: TGTGCCTGGAGCGAGTCGGGATTAGAGCAGTACTTC. Amino acid sequence: CAWSESGLEQYF. The whole variable domain, remainder taken from reference TRBV30 and TRBJ2-7, is SQTIHQWPATLVQPVGSPLSLECTVEGTSNPNLYWYRQAAGRGLQLLFYSVGIGQISSEVPQNLSASRPQDRQFILSSKKLLLSDSGFYLCAWSESGLEQYFGPGTRLTVT.

V usage is TRBV6-1 and J usage is TRBJ2-2; D is possibly TRBD2 (6 bases). The CDR3 spans 11 residues. Germline V CDR1 and CDR2: MNHNS, SASEGT. V shed 11 bases and J shed 5 bases, with 9 bases lying between them. CDR3 sequence: CAGGVTGELFF. The DNA of the CDR3 is TGTGCCGGAGGGGTAACCGGGGAGCTGTTTTTT.

This chain uses TRBV18 with TRBJ1-1; D perhaps matches TRBD1 (6 bases). Germline loops: CDR1 KGHSH, CDR2 LQKENI. This CDR3 has 14 amino acids. Trimming removed 3 bases at V and 11 bases at J, with 19 bases between. For the CDR3, the DNA is TGTGCCAGCTCACCCGGAACAGGGACGCTTAGGGCTTTCTTT. Translation gives CASSPGTGTLRAFF.

CDR3 DNA sequence: TGTGCCAGCAGTGCACGGAGATCGTACCAAGAGACCCAGTACTTC. It encodes CASSARRSYQETQYF. The V gene is TRBV6-5, the J gene TRBJ2-5; no reliable D call. The CDR3 sequence is 15 residues long. Trimming shortened V by 5 bases and J by 0 bases, and 13 bases separated the two germline ends. The germline V gene encodes CDR1 MNHEY and CDR2 SVGAGI.

The V gene is TRBV19, the J gene TRBJ1-5, with 7 bases identical to TRBD1. After removal of 4 bases from V and 6 bases from J, the junction contained 12 bases not matched to a gene. The CDR3 is made up of 16 amino acids. The germline V gene encodes CDR1 LNHDA and CDR2 SQIVND (reference sequence). The CDR3 is CASSTLGTGVRQPQHF. CDR3 nucleotides: TGTGCCAGTAGTACCCTGGGCACAGGGGTACGTCAGCCCCAGCATTTT.

The chain links TRBV7-2 to TRBJ1-2; no reliable D call. Germline assignment: CDR1 SGHTA and CDR2 FQGNSA. This CDR3 is 15 amino acids long. The ends were cut back, 1 base at V and 7 bases at J, with 16 bases in the middle. In DNA form, the CDR3 reads TGTGCCAGCAGCTTAGGGCAGCTATTAGGCCTTGGCTACACCTTC. Translated, it gives CASSLGQLLGLGYTF.